One sample yielded the 28 T cell receptor beta chains listed below, sequenced in a study of blood T cell repertoires in COVID-19. The protocol was immunoSEQ multiplex PCR, while the TCRdb copy is restricted to in-frame clones and leaves out a portion. The sample has 150,000 to 200,000 clones; over 80% are singletons. Material: PBMCs or T cells enriched from blood (not recorded which). The receptor source for this set is an older woman who had recovered from COVID-19.

V gene TRBV28 combines with J gene TRBJ1-1, with D hard to call. In germline, CDR1 is MDHEN, CDR2 SYDVKM. The CDR3 length is 15 residues. Trimming took 5 bases from V and 2 from J, leaving 15 bases between them. Here the CDR3 reads CASSPPRGHNTEAFF. CDR3 sequence (DNA): TGTGCCAGCAGTCCCCCGCGAGGGCACAACACTGAAGCTTTCTTT.

The gene calls are TRBV28 and TRBJ1-5, with unresolved D. V lost 4 bases, J lost 4 bases, and 5 bases lay in between. CDR1 and CDR2 (germline): MDHEN, SYDVKM. This CDR3 has 12 amino acids. This chain's CDR3 is CASSSVNQPQHF. CDR3 sequence (DNA): TGTGCCAGCAGTTCTGTAAATCAGCCCCAGCATTTT. Full variable domain (remainder filled in from reference TRBV28 and TRBJ1-5): DVKVTQSSRYLVKRTGEKVFLECVQDMDHENMFWYRQDPGLGLRLIYFSYDVKMKEKGDIPEGYSVSREKKERFSLILESASTNQTSMYLCASSSVNQPQHFGDGTRLSIL.

This clone turned up a few times. The V gene is TRBV19, the J gene TRBJ1-2, with D maybe TRBD1 (6 bases). Per the germline V gene, CDR1 is LNHDA and CDR2 is SQIVND (reference sequence). V shed 6 bases and J shed 1 base, with 21 bases lying between them. The CDR3 is made up of 17 amino acids. The CDR3 bases are TGTGCCAGTAGCCAAATTCGCCTCACAGGGATTAACTATGGCTACACCTTC. The encoded protein is CASSQIRLTGINYGYTF.

V and J are TRBV25-1 and TRBJ2-1, with a weak D call TRBD2 (7 bases). Germline V gene sequence: CDR1 MGHDK, CDR2 SYGVNS. V was cut by 2 bases and J by 4 bases, with 12 bases left in between. CDR3 size: 15 residues. The chain's CDR3 is CASSEKGRGYNEQFF. CDR3 DNA sequence: TGTGCCAGCAGTGAAAAGGGGAGGGGGTACAATGAGCAGTTCTTC.

Here the CDR3 reads CASSPSWTGIGTDTQYF. In DNA form, the CDR3 reads TGTGCCAGCTCACCCTCCTGGACAGGGATAGGCACAGATACGCAGTATTTT. This chain joins TRBV18 and TRBJ2-3; 8 positions agree with TRBD1. Looked up from germline, CDR1 is KGHSH and CDR2 is LQKENI. The CDR3 has 17 amino acids. Trimming cost V 3 bases and J 1 base; bases outside gene matches: 9.

This chain links TRBV23-1 with TRBJ2-7; 8 nucleotides match TRBD1. TRBV23-1 is an open reading frame whose function is uncertain. The CDR3 length is 17 residues. The ends lost 3 bases at V and 5 bases at J; junction bases unmatched: 15. CDR3 nucleotide sequence: TGCGCCAGCAGTCAGATTGGACAGGGCCCGGAAAGCGACGAGCAGTACTTC. It is translated as CASSQIGQGPESDEQYF.

The chain carries TRBV5-1 and TRBJ2-7; D uncertain. Germline CDR1 and CDR2: SGHRS and YFSETQ. CDR3 size: 12 residues. Trimming removed 0 bases at V and 5 bases at J, with 6 bases between. The CDR3 region has the DNA TGCGCCAGCAGCTTGGACCCGGACGAGCAGTACTTC. This sequence encodes CASSLDPDEQYF.

The chain recombines TRBV6-1 with TRBJ1-2; TRBD1 matches 8 bases. V shed 3 bases and J 7 bases; nucleotides not matched to a gene: 13. CDR3 length equals 16 residues. Germline lookup yields CDR1 MNHNS and CDR2 SASEGT. The CDR3 loop reads CASSEFYGGQGAGYTF. Written as DNA, the CDR3 is TGTGCCAGCAGTGAGTTCTATGGCGGACAGGGTGCTGGCTACACCTTC.

This chain uses TRBV9 with TRBJ1-4, with D uncertain. CDR3 length equals 14 residues. In germline, CDR1 is SGDLS, CDR2 YYNGEE. V was cut by 7 bases and J by 0 bases, with 10 bases left in between. For the CDR3, the DNA is TGTGCCAGCTCCCCGCAGGCAACTAATGAAAAACTGTTTTTT. Translated, it gives CASSPQATNEKLFF. Supplemented by reference TRBV9 and TRBJ1-4, the full variable domain reads DSGVTQTPKHLITATGQRVTLRCSPRSGDLSVYWYQQSLDQGLQFLIQYYNGEERAKGNILERFSAQQFPDLHSELNLSSLELGDSALYFCASSPQATNEKLFFGSGTQLSVL.

The J gene is TRBJ2-5, the V gene TRBV6-1; 7 nucleotides match TRBD1. V trimming: 1 base; J trimming: 2 bases; junction bases outside the gene matches: 1. The V gene's germline CDR1 is MNHNS and CDR2 SASEGT. This CDR3 is built from 14 residues. In DNA form, the CDR3 reads TGTGCCAGCAGTGAAGAGGGGGCTCAAGAGACCCAGTACTTC. It codes for CASSEEGAQETQYF.

The chain links TRBV7-2 to TRBJ1-1; a weak D match, TRBD1 (5 bases). The germline V gene has CDR1 SGHTA and CDR2 FQGNSA. This CDR3 has 15 residues. V lost 3 bases and J lost 2, with 13 bases in between. The chain's CDR3 is CASSFRPRDNTEAFF. CDR3 nucleotide sequence: TGTGCCAGCAGCTTCCGGCCCAGGGATAACACTGAAGCTTTCTTT. The variable domain in full, completed from reference TRBV7-2 and TRBJ1-1, reads GAGVSQSPSNKVTEKGKDVELRCDPISGHTALYWYRQSLGQGLEFLIYFQGNSAPDKSGLPSDRFSAERTGGSVSTLTIQRTQQEDSAVYLCASSFRPRDNTEAFFGQGTRLTVV.

The rearrangement links TRBV3-1 (or the pseudogene TRBV3-2) to TRBJ2-2; 7 bases are shared with TRBD1. Trimming took 1 base from V and 4 from J; bases not matched to a gene: 9. From germline, CDR1 is LGHDT and CDR2 YNNKEL (reference sequence). CDR3 length: 17 residues. CDR3 region: CASSQGQGVRGTGELFF. CDR3 sequence (DNA): TGTGCCAGCAGCCAAGGTCAGGGGGTGCGAGGCACCGGGGAGCTGTTTTTT.

This clone turned up a few times. V usage is TRBV5-1 and J usage is TRBJ2-2; TRBD1 is a possible D gene (6 bases). There are 15 residues in the CDR3. Germline V gives CDR1 SGHRS, CDR2 YFSETQ. V was trimmed by 2 bases and J by 2 bases, leaving 10 bases between them. In DNA form, the CDR3 reads TGCGCCAGCAGCTTACAGGGAGCAAACACCGGGGAGCTGTTTTTT. Translation gives CASSLQGANTGELFF.

The chain's CDR3 is CASSPRQVGTEAFF. The CDR3 DNA is TGTGCCAGCAGTCCCCGGCAGGTGGGCACTGAAGCTTTCTTT. The chain combines TRBV6-5 with TRBJ1-1; no definite D call. Germline V gene data show CDR1 as MNHEY and CDR2 as SVGAGI. The V gene lost 5 bases and the J gene lost 4 bases, with 14 bases spanning the gap. The CDR3 is 14 amino acids.

V is TRBV28 and J is TRBJ1-5; unclear D gene. V was pared by 3 bases and J by 0 bases, with 6 bases between. This CDR3 is built from 14 residues. Germline loops: CDR1 MDHEN, CDR2 SYDVKM. This CDR3 is CASSLFHSNQPQHF. For the CDR3, the DNA is TGTGCCAGCAGTTTGTTTCATAGCAATCAGCCCCAGCATTTT.

Only a few counts were recorded for this clone. The chain combines TRBV7-3 with TRBJ1-1, with D perhaps matching TRBD1 (6 bases). The CDR3 is 14 amino acids. Deletions cut 2 bases from V and 0 bases from J, with 7 bases between. Germline CDR1 SGHTA, CDR2 FQGTGA. CDR3 sequence reads: CASSLAGVNTEAFF. The CDR3 DNA reads as TGTGCCAGCAGCTTAGCAGGGGTGAACACTGAAGCTTTCTTT.

The chain is built from TRBV28 and TRBJ1-1, with a weak D call TRBD1 (6 bases). Trimming stripped 4 bases from V and 0 bases from J, with 12 bases between. Germline V CDR1 and CDR2: MDHEN, SYDVKM. The CDR3 length is 15 residues. The CDR3: CASSSPRGMNTEAFF. For the CDR3, the DNA is TGTGCCAGCAGTTCCCCAAGGGGGATGAACACTGAAGCTTTCTTT.

The V call is TRBV28, the J call TRBJ1-1, with 7 positions matching TRBD1. Germline V gene sequence: CDR1 MDHEN, CDR2 SYDVKM. This CDR3 spans 12 amino acids. The V gene end was trimmed by 5 bases and the J gene end by 6 bases; junction bases not matched to a gene: 3. The CDR3: CASSADRAEAFF. The CDR3 nucleotides read TGTGCCAGCAGTGCTGACAGGGCTGAAGCTTTCTTT.

This chain's CDR3 is CASSRRRGLLTIYF. CDR3 in DNA: TGTGCCAGCAGCCGACGCAGGGGTTTACTCACCATATATTTT. The chain has TRBV3-1 (or the pseudogene TRBV3-2) and TRBJ1-3, with D perhaps matching TRBD1 (6 bases). The CDR3 length is 14 residues. The V gene's germline CDR1 is LGHDT and CDR2 YNNKEL (reference sequence). Deletions cut 4 bases from V and 9 bases from J, with 16 bases between.

This clone was seen a handful of times. CDR3 DNA sequence: TGCGCCAGCAGCCAAGAGGGAGGGGCACTGCCTAATGAAAAACTGTTTTTT. Encoded protein: CASSQEGGALPNEKLFF. V is TRBV4-1 and J is TRBJ1-4; D possibly corresponds to TRBD1 (5 bases). The germline V gene encodes CDR1 MGHRA and CDR2 YSYEKL. The CDR3 has 17 amino acids. Between the trimmed V and J ends, which lost 0 bases and 3 bases, there was a span of 14 bases.

The V and J genes are TRBV27 and TRBJ1-6; possibly TRBD1 for D (6 bases). CDR3 length: 17 residues. CDR1 MNHEY and CDR2 SMNVEV come from the germline V gene (reference sequence). Trimming cost V 4 bases and J 9 bases, with 22 bases left between them. The CDR3 loop is CASSWGGLARSTSPLHF. DNA for the CDR3: TGTGCCAGCAGTTGGGGGGGGCTCGCGAGGTCGACTTCACCCCTCCACTTT.

The rearrangement links TRBV7-8 to TRBJ2-1, with TRBD2 matching 9 bases. This CDR3 comprises 17 residues. Looked up from germline, CDR1 is SGHVS and CDR2 is FQNEAQ. Losses at the gene ends were 5 bases for V and 8 bases for J; bases not matched to a gene: 16. CDR3 protein: CASSPIRSSGNMYEQFF. In nucleotides, the CDR3 is TGTGCCAGCAGCCCGATACGCTCTAGCGGGAACATGTATGAGCAGTTCTTC. Together with reference TRBV7-8 and TRBJ2-1, the CDR3 gives the full variable domain: GAGVSQSPRYKVAKRGQDVALRCDPISGHVSLFWYQQALGQGPEFLTYFQNEAQLDKSGLPSDRFFAERPEGSVSTLKIQRTQQEDSAVYLCASSPIRSSGNMYEQFFGPGTRLTVL.

The J gene is TRBJ1-1, the V gene TRBV11-2, with D unclear. This CDR3 is built from 13 residues. CDR1 is SGHAT and CDR2 is FQNNGV in the germline V gene. V dropped 5 bases and J dropped 4 bases, with 11 bases sitting between them. This CDR3 reads CASSPHEGTEAFF. The CDR3 DNA reads TGTGCCAGCAGCCCACACGAGGGCACTGAAGCTTTCTTT.

The chain uses TRBV5-1 and TRBJ2-5; maybe TRBD2 (5 bases). Germline values: CDR1 SGHRS, CDR2 YFSETQ. Trimming removed 3 bases at V and 4 bases at J, with 7 bases between. The CDR3 runs to 12 residues. This CDR3 reads CASSSRGETQYF. The CDR3 nucleotides read TGCGCCAGCAGCTCTCGGGGAGAGACCCAGTACTTC.

J is TRBJ1-2 and V is TRBV10-2; the match to TRBD1 covers 7 bases. The CDR3 contains 13 residues. Trimming removed 3 bases from V and 7 bases from J; junction bases left unmatched: 5. In germline, CDR1 is WSHSY, CDR2 SAAADI. DNA for the CDR3: TGCGCCAGCAGTGATACAGGGGTGGGTGGCTACACCTTC. Encoded protein: CASSDTGVGGYTF.

V usage is TRBV27 and J usage is TRBJ2-1; 9 nucleotides line up with TRBD2. Germline V gives CDR1 MNHEY, CDR2 SMNVEV (reference sequence). The CDR3 covers 16 residues. With V trimmed by 1 base and J by 2 bases, 3 bases remained unmatched. This CDR3 is CASSLLAGATYNEQFF. For the CDR3, the DNA is TGTGCCAGCAGTTTATTAGCGGGAGCCACCTACAATGAGCAGTTCTTC.

The rearrangement uses TRBV27 and TRBJ1-1; D gene uncertain. Per germline, CDR1 MNHEY and CDR2 SMNVEV (reference sequence). V lost 2 bases and J lost 5, with 12 bases in between. This CDR3 is built from 14 residues. The CDR3 loop reads CASSLAPRGTEAFF. CDR3 DNA sequence: TGTGCCAGCAGTTTAGCCCCCCGAGGGACTGAAGCTTTCTTT.

The V call is TRBV5-1, the J call TRBJ1-2; tentative D call: TRBD1 (5 bases). V lost 0 bases and J lost 5, with 14 bases in between. CDR1 SGHRS and CDR2 YFSETQ come from the germline V gene. CDR3 length: 15 amino acids. The CDR3: CASSLGARGEYGYTF. In DNA form, the CDR3 reads TGCGCCAGCAGCTTGGGGGCGCGGGGGGAGTATGGCTACACCTTC.